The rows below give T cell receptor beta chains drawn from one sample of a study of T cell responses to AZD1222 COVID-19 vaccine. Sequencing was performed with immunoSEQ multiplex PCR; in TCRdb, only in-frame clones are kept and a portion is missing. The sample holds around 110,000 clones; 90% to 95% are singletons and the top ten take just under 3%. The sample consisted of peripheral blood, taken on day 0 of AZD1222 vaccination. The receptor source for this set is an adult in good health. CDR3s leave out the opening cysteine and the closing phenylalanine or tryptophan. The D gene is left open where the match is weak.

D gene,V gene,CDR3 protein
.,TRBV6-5,ASSYTGPPGEQY
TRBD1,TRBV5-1,ASSLQGDTEAF
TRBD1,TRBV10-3,AITGGTNYGYT
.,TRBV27,ASSENLGNEQF
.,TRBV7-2,ASSLESGLYYGYT
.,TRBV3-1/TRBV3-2,ASSQDHTDTQY
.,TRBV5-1,ASSLAEGRVTSEAF
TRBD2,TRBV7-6,ASSRGLAVIGEQF
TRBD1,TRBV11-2,ASSSNRGSFGNTIY
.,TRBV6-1,ASSEGAATNEKLF
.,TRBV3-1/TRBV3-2,ASSPNLVSSYNEQF
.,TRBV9,ASSVVDSENEQF
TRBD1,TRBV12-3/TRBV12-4,ASSPGTGKV
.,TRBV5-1,ASSLIPTATNEKLF
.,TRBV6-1,ASSESYGYT
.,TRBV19,ASSIIRGPMMNTEAF
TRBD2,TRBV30,ARGSGIRNEQF
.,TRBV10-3,AISESKSGGSNQPQH
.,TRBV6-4,ASSPFGGQGIRRTEAF
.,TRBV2,ASLQRVQKTQETQY
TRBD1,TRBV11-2,ASSLAGGQGKNYGYT
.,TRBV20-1,SASKALEAF
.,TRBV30,AWSVGGARTFGEQY
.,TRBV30,AWTGSYEQY
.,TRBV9,ASSVVGISYNEQF
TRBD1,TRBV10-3,AITRTGSSYEQY
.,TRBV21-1,ASSKVRGRYTEAF
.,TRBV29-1,SVGQSGPQH
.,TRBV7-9,ASSSAPGTAGTDTQY
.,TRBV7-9,ASSLGLKGQKNTEAF
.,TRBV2,ASSDTFSYEQY
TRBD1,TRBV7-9,ASSSNDRAPYSPLH
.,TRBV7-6,ASSLGREYEQY
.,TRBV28,ATSDSFYEQY
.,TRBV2,ASSEPDRGSERGISYEQY
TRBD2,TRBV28,ASSPWTSGSGNEQF
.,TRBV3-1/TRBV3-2,ASSQFGQTQETQY
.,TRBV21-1,ASSKAVREGGELF
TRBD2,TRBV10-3,AITRLAGPYNEQF
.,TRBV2,ASSERGRRNTIY
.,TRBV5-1,ASSPTVNEQF